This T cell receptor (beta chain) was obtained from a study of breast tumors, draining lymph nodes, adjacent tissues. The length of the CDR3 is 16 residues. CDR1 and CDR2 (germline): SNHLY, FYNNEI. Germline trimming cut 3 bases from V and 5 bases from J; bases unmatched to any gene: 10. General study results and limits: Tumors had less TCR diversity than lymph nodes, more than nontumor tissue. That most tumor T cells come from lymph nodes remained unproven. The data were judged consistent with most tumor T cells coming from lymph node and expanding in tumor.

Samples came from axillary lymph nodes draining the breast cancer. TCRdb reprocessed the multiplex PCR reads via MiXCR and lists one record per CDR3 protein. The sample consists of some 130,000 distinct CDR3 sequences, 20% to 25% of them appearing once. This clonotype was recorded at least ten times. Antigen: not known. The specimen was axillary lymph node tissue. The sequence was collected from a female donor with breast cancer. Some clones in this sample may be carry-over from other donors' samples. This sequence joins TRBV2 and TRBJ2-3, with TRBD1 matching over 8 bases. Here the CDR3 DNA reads TGTGCCAGCAGTGACAGGGGGCTTGATAGGGGAGATACGCAGTATTTT. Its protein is CASSDRGLDRGDTQYF.